This is a list of T cell receptor beta chains from one sample in a study of blood T cell repertoires in COVID-19. Clones were read by immunoSEQ multiplex PCR, and TCRdb kept only the in-frame ones, dropping some. This table holds approximately 180,000 clones, roughly 85% found once. The source material was peripheral blood. The receptor source for this set is a human donor with active or convalescent COVID-19. The donor label of this sample is uncertain. Both conserved end residues are part of each CDR3. A D gene is named only where the DNA matches it firmly. For some rows the clone size is stated as once, few or many, or as a class when expanded; others skip it.

18	.	TRBJ2-3	TRBD2	TRBV5-5	CASSFWTSGGASTDTQYF	TGTGCCAGCAGCTTTTGGACTAGCGGGGGGGCCAGTACAGATACGCAGTATTTT
12	.	TRBJ1-2	.	TRBV28	CASQNPLYGYTF	TGTGCCAGCCAGAACCCCCTTTATGGCTACACCTTC
15	once	TRBJ1-1	.	TRBV5-1	CASSLGGLGGTEAFF	TGCGCCAGCAGCTTGGGGGGGCTAGGTGGCACTGAAGCTTTCTTT
17	.	TRBJ2-5	.	TRBV11-3	CASSSHYGRGTQETQYF	TGTGCCAGCAGCTCCCACTATGGGAGGGGGACACAAGAGACCCAGTACTTC
16	.	TRBJ2-7	.	TRBV4-1	CASSQGFSLGVREQYF	TGCGCCAGCAGCCAAGGGTTCAGCCTTGGAGTTAGGGAGCAGTACTTC
14	.	TRBJ2-7	.	TRBV5-4	CASSLEQGPYEQYF	TGTGCCAGCAGCTTGGAACAGGGCCCCTACGAGCAGTACTTC
13	.	TRBJ1-1	.	TRBV11-1	CASSLIANTEAFF	TGTGCCAGCAGCTTAATAGCGAACACTGAAGCTTTCTTT
16	.	TRBJ1-5	TRBD1	TRBV7-2	CASSLIRAGTGQPQHF	TGTGCCAGCAGCTTAATCAGGGCGGGGACAGGACAGCCCCAGCATTTT
14	few	TRBJ2-5	TRBD2	TRBV5-1	CASSRLSGEETQYF	TGCGCCAGCTCTCGCCTTAGCGGGGAAGAGACCCAGTACTTC
17	.	TRBJ2-3	TRBD2	TRBV18	CASSPRTSGSGEDTQYF	TGTGCCAGCTCACCCCGGACTAGCGGGTCCGGGGAAGATACGCAGTATTTT
15	.	TRBJ2-5	TRBD1	TRBV3-1/TRBV3-2	CASSGGTGGMETQYF	TGTGCCAGCAGCGGCGGGACAGGGGGGATGGAGACCCAGTACTTC
16	.	TRBJ1-6	.	TRBV5-1	CASSLPGSRGNSPLHF	TGCGCCAGCAGCTTGCCAGGGTCACGAGGCAATTCACCCCTCCACTTT
19	.	TRBJ2-1	TRBD2	TRBV10-2	CASSGPGTSGKHSYNEQFF	TGCGCCAGCAGTGGCCCGGGGACTAGCGGGAAACACTCCTACAATGAGCAGTTCTTC
13	.	TRBJ1-2	.	TRBV7-3	CASSLTGGRGYTF	TGTGCCAGCAGCCTAACCGGGGGGCGCGGCTACACCTTC
15	few	TRBJ2-5	.	TRBV7-9	CASSLAQVSQETQYF	TGTGCCAGCAGCTTAGCGCAAGTCAGCCAAGAGACCCAGTACTTC
15	.	TRBJ2-1	TRBD2	TRBV5-1	CASRLASGSGNEQFF	TGCGCCAGCAGATTGGCTAGCGGGAGCGGGAATGAGCAGTTCTTC
10	once	TRBJ2-1	TRBD1	TRBV29-1	CSGTNRGQFF	TGCAGCGGAACTAACAGGGGGCAGTTCTTC
15	once	TRBJ1-2	.	TRBV5-4	CASSSLGALGYGYTF	TGTGCCAGCAGCTCCCTAGGGGCCCTAGGGTATGGCTACACCTTC
14	.	TRBJ2-5	TRBD2	TRBV4-1	CASSILAGQETQYF	TGCGCCAGCAGCATTCTAGCGGGGCAAGAGACCCAGTACTTC
15	.	TRBJ2-3	TRBD2	TRBV30	CAWSKSGTSTDTQYF	TGTGCCTGGAGTAAAAGCGGGACTAGCACAGATACGCAGTATTTT
15	.	TRBJ2-7	TRBD1	TRBV7-9	CASSSGTGGGLEQYF	TGTGCCAGCAGCTCCGGGACAGGGGGCGGCCTCGAGCAGTACTTC
18	.	TRBJ1-2	TRBD1	TRBV7-9	CASSLAGAGTGGIYGYTF	TGTGCCAGCAGCTTAGCGGGAGCTGGGACAGGGGGCATCTACGGCTACACCTTC
16	.	TRBJ2-1	TRBD1	TRBV5-4	CASSLPWTGFDNEQFF	TGTGCCAGCAGCTTGCCTTGGACAGGGTTTGACAATGAGCAGTTCTTC
13	once	TRBJ1-3	TRBD1	TRBV6-5	CASSRTGLNTIYF	TGTGCCAGCAGCCGGACAGGGCTAAACACCATATATTTT
15	.	TRBJ1-1	TRBD1	TRBV5-6	CASSSNGQGGTEAFF	TGTGCCAGCAGCTCAAATGGACAGGGTGGGACTGAAGCTTTCTTT
13	.	TRBJ1-4	.	TRBV19	CASQTGRGEKLFF	TGTGCCAGCCAGACAGGACGCGGCGAAAAACTGTTTTTT